The rows below give T cell receptor beta chains drawn from one sample of a study of T-cell reconstitution after alpha-beta-depleted transplantation in children. One entry per CDR3 protein results from TCRdb running MiXCR on the PCR reads. This table has about 410,000 distinct CDR3 sequences, roughly 22% appearing once. The specimen comprised PBMCs from the stem cell graft donor, sampled from the stem cell graft. These receptors were collected from a human donor who donated a stem cell graft to a child with acute myeloid leukemia. Each CDR3 is given with its conserved first and last residue. Fields, in order: V gene, J gene, D gene, CDR3 length, clone size, CDR3 protein, CDR3 DNA. D genes are given only for firm matches. Size is stated for part of the rows, as once, few or many counts, or as a class when the clone is expanded.

v_call: TRBV12-3/TRBV12-4
j_call: TRBJ2-2
d_call: -
cdr3_length: 14
clone_size: many
cdr3_aa: CASSSTGYTGELFF
cdr3_nt: TGTGCCAGCAGTTCCACAGGGTACACCGGGGAGCTGTTTTTT

v_call: TRBV27
j_call: TRBJ2-7
d_call: TRBD1
cdr3_length: 15
clone_size: many
cdr3_aa: CASSTIGTGRREQYF
cdr3_nt: TGTGCCAGCAGTACAATCGGGACAGGGAGGAGGGAGCAGTACTTC

v_call: TRBV11-2
j_call: TRBJ2-2
d_call: -
cdr3_length: 18
clone_size: many
cdr3_aa: CASSPSNRQGLGTGELFF
cdr3_nt: TGTGCCAGCAGCCCGTCTAACCGTCAGGGGCTAGGAACCGGGGAGCTGTTTTTT

v_call: TRBV7-2
j_call: TRBJ1-1
d_call: -
cdr3_length: 15
clone_size: -
cdr3_aa: CASSLMIGGNTEAFF
cdr3_nt: TGTGCCAGCAGCTTAATGATAGGGGGGAACACTGAAGCTTTCTTT

v_call: TRBV15
j_call: TRBJ2-5
d_call: TRBD1
cdr3_length: 15
clone_size: many
cdr3_aa: CATSARQGNQETQYF
cdr3_nt: TGTGCCACCAGCGCGAGACAGGGGAACCAAGAGACCCAGTACTTC

v_call: TRBV9
j_call: TRBJ1-1
d_call: -
cdr3_length: 14
clone_size: -
cdr3_aa: CASSVATANTEAFF
cdr3_nt: TGTGCCAGCAGCGTAGCTACGGCGAACACTGAAGCTTTCTTT

v_call: TRBV29-1
j_call: TRBJ2-1
d_call: -
cdr3_length: 14
clone_size: many
cdr3_aa: CSVVKGGTYNEQFF
cdr3_nt: TGCAGCGTTGTCAAGGGAGGGACATACAATGAGCAGTTCTTC

v_call: TRBV7-9
j_call: TRBJ1-1
d_call: -
cdr3_length: 13
clone_size: few
cdr3_aa: CASSLAGSSEAFF
cdr3_nt: TGTGCCAGCAGCTTAGCAGGGTCGTCTGAAGCTTTCTTT

v_call: TRBV21-1
j_call: TRBJ2-5
d_call: -
cdr3_length: 16
clone_size: few
cdr3_aa: CASSNPAAGGRKTQYF
cdr3_nt: TGTGCCAGCAGCAATCCTGCGGCGGGGGGCAGGAAGACCCAGTACTTC

v_call: TRBV4-1
j_call: TRBJ2-5
d_call: TRBD2
cdr3_length: 17
clone_size: many
cdr3_aa: CASSRGTSGGDRETQYF
cdr3_nt: TGCGCCAGCAGCCGGGGGACTAGCGGAGGGGACAGGGAGACCCAGTACTTC

v_call: TRBV20-1
j_call: TRBJ2-5
d_call: TRBD1
cdr3_length: 13
clone_size: -
cdr3_aa: CSATGTDSGTQYF
cdr3_nt: TGCAGTGCAACCGGGACAGACTCAGGGACCCAGTACTTC

v_call: TRBV5-1
j_call: TRBJ2-7
d_call: -
cdr3_length: 13
clone_size: -
cdr3_aa: CASSLTGYYEQYF
cdr3_nt: TGCGCCAGCAGCTTGACAGGATACTACGAGCAGTACTTC

v_call: TRBV5-1
j_call: TRBJ2-2
d_call: TRBD2
cdr3_length: 16
clone_size: -
cdr3_aa: CASSLSGRADTGELFF
cdr3_nt: TGCGCCAGCAGCCTTAGCGGGAGGGCTGACACCGGGGAGCTGTTTTTT

v_call: TRBV20-1
j_call: TRBJ2-5
d_call: -
cdr3_length: 15
clone_size: -
cdr3_aa: CSAKPDGVVQETQYF
cdr3_nt: TGCAGTGCTAAACCGGACGGAGTGGTCCAAGAGACCCAGTACTTC

v_call: TRBV13
j_call: TRBJ2-7
d_call: -
cdr3_length: 14
clone_size: many
cdr3_aa: CASSLATDAYEQYF
cdr3_nt: TGTGCCAGCAGCCTGGCGACGGACGCCTACGAGCAGTACTTC

v_call: TRBV12-3/TRBV12-4
j_call: TRBJ2-5
d_call: TRBD2
cdr3_length: 17
clone_size: -
cdr3_aa: CASRGETSGLRSETQYF
cdr3_nt: TGTGCCAGCAGGGGTGAAACTAGCGGGCTCCGCTCAGAGACCCAGTACTTC

v_call: TRBV7-6
j_call: TRBJ2-7
d_call: TRBD1
cdr3_length: 14
clone_size: few
cdr3_aa: CASSLQGVPHEQYF
cdr3_nt: TGTGCCAGCAGCTTGCAGGGGGTCCCCCACGAGCAGTACTTC

v_call: TRBV7-8
j_call: TRBJ2-1
d_call: -
cdr3_length: 15
clone_size: -
cdr3_aa: CASHVRGGNYNEQFF
cdr3_nt: TGTGCCAGCCACGTAAGGGGCGGAAACTACAATGAGCAGTTCTTC

v_call: TRBV28
j_call: TRBJ1-1
d_call: -
cdr3_length: 13
clone_size: -
cdr3_aa: CASTQGRDTEAFF
cdr3_nt: TGTGCCAGCACCCAGGGGAGGGACACTGAAGCTTTCTTT

v_call: TRBV6-5
j_call: TRBJ2-3
d_call: -
cdr3_length: 13
clone_size: many
cdr3_aa: CASSWRRTDTQYF
cdr3_nt: TGTGCCAGCAGTTGGCGGCGCACAGATACGCAGTATTTT

v_call: TRBV4-3
j_call: TRBJ2-6
d_call: -
cdr3_length: 18
clone_size: -
cdr3_aa: CASSQVRVLGSGANVLTF
cdr3_nt: TGCGCCAGCAGCCAAGTCCGGGTCTTAGGGTCTGGGGCCAACGTCCTGACTTTC

v_call: TRBV6-2/TRBV6-3
j_call: TRBJ2-7
d_call: -
cdr3_length: 13
clone_size: -
cdr3_aa: CATHQAAPYEQYF
cdr3_nt: TGTGCCACCCACCAGGCGGCCCCCTACGAGCAGTACTTC

v_call: TRBV27
j_call: TRBJ2-1
d_call: TRBD2
cdr3_length: 16
clone_size: many
cdr3_aa: CASSPRLAGPYNEQFF
cdr3_nt: TGTGCCAGCAGTCCACGACTAGCGGGCCCCTACAATGAGCAGTTCTTC

v_call: TRBV11-2
j_call: TRBJ2-5
d_call: -
cdr3_length: 12
clone_size: -
cdr3_aa: CASTRTQETQYF
cdr3_nt: TGTGCCAGCACCAGGACCCAAGAGACCCAGTACTTC

v_call: TRBV7-7
j_call: TRBJ2-2
d_call: TRBD2
cdr3_length: 17
clone_size: -
cdr3_aa: CASSPSGTSGSIGELFF
cdr3_nt: TGTGCTAGCAGCCCCTCCGGGACTAGCGGGAGCATTGGGGAGCTGTTTTTT

v_call: TRBV20-1
j_call: TRBJ2-1
d_call: TRBD1
cdr3_length: 16
clone_size: -
cdr3_aa: CSARDTGEPRNNEQFF
cdr3_nt: TGCAGTGCTAGAGATACAGGGGAGCCCAGAAACAATGAGCAGTTCTTC

v_call: TRBV12-3/TRBV12-4
j_call: TRBJ2-1
d_call: -
cdr3_length: 13
clone_size: -
cdr3_aa: CASSLVQDNERFF
cdr3_nt: TGTGCCAGCAGTTTAGTCCAGGACAATGAGCGGTTCTTC

v_call: TRBV2
j_call: TRBJ2-7
d_call: -
cdr3_length: 12
clone_size: -
cdr3_aa: CASSEQAYEQYF
cdr3_nt: TGTGCCAGCAGTGAACAGGCCTACGAGCAGTACTTC

v_call: TRBV20-1
j_call: TRBJ2-7
d_call: -
cdr3_length: 12
clone_size: many
cdr3_aa: CSARDDGFEQYF
cdr3_nt: TGCAGTGCTAGAGATGACGGGTTCGAGCAGTACTTC

v_call: TRBV11-2
j_call: TRBJ2-1
d_call: TRBD2
cdr3_length: 19
clone_size: -
cdr3_aa: CASSKRVGGLAGTYNEEFF
cdr3_nt: TGTGCCAGCAGCAAAAGGGTGGGGGGACTAGCGGGGACTTACAATGAGGAGTTCTTC

v_call: TRBV6-5
j_call: TRBJ2-7
d_call: -
cdr3_length: 14
clone_size: few
cdr3_aa: CASTLLDGTYEQYF
cdr3_nt: TGTGCCAGCACCCTACTCGACGGAACCTACGAGCAGTACTTC

v_call: TRBV20-1
j_call: TRBJ2-1
d_call: TRBD2
cdr3_length: 12
clone_size: -
cdr3_aa: CSVAGAWNEQFF
cdr3_nt: TGCAGTGTAGCGGGAGCGTGGAATGAGCAGTTCTTC

v_call: TRBV20-1
j_call: TRBJ2-7
d_call: TRBD2
cdr3_length: 14
clone_size: once
cdr3_aa: CSVATSYSSYEQYF
cdr3_nt: TGCAGTGTTGCGACTAGCTATAGCTCCTACGAGCAGTACTTC

v_call: TRBV20-1
j_call: TRBJ1-2
d_call: -
cdr3_length: 12
clone_size: -
cdr3_aa: CSVGVALGGYTF
cdr3_nt: TGCAGTGTAGGTGTTGCCCTTGGTGGCTACACCTTC

v_call: TRBV10-3
j_call: TRBJ2-1
d_call: -
cdr3_length: 12
clone_size: many
cdr3_aa: CAISENGPEQFF
cdr3_nt: TGTGCCATCAGTGAGAATGGTCCTGAGCAGTTCTTC

v_call: TRBV9
j_call: TRBJ1-5
d_call: -
cdr3_length: 14
clone_size: few
cdr3_aa: CASSAGQYNQPQHF
cdr3_nt: TGTGCCAGCAGCGCCGGACAGTACAATCAGCCCCAGCATTTT